The clone carrying this TCR beta chain was found many times. The antigen is not known. The data stem from a study of molecular identifiers for immune sequencing clone quantification. Study-wide points: It was shown that clones above 20 RNA copies held over 99% of effector molecules, but under 1% in naive cells.

Investigators produced naive CD8 libraries from roughly 20,000 to 1,000,000 sorted cells, drawing on 10%, 30% or 50% RNA. A CD8+CD4-CCR7+CD45RA+ phenotype served as the sorting definition for naive CD8 T cells. Germline CDR1 is SNHLY and CDR2 is FYNNEI. V dropped 0 bases and J dropped 6 bases, with 6 bases sitting between them. The CDR3 sequence is 13 residues long. In preparing bulk TCR libraries, previously described methods and listed TCR primers were used. In TCRdb, the PCR reads were re-called with MiXCR into one record per CDR3 protein. The sample records more than 250,000 distinct CDR3 sequences, roughly 23% being singletons.

Sequences were obtained from naive CD8+ T cells from blood, with Jurkat cell RNA spiked in. Subset meaning: FACS-sorted CD8+CD4-CCR7+CD45RA+ naive T cells. The receptor's source is a human donor in good health. Some libraries in this study had Jurkat cell RNA spiked in. V and J are TRBV2 and TRBJ1-5; no definite D call. As DNA, the CDR3 is TGTGCCAGCAGTGAAGCTATTCGTCAGCCCCAGCATTTT. It codes for CASSEAIRQPQHF.